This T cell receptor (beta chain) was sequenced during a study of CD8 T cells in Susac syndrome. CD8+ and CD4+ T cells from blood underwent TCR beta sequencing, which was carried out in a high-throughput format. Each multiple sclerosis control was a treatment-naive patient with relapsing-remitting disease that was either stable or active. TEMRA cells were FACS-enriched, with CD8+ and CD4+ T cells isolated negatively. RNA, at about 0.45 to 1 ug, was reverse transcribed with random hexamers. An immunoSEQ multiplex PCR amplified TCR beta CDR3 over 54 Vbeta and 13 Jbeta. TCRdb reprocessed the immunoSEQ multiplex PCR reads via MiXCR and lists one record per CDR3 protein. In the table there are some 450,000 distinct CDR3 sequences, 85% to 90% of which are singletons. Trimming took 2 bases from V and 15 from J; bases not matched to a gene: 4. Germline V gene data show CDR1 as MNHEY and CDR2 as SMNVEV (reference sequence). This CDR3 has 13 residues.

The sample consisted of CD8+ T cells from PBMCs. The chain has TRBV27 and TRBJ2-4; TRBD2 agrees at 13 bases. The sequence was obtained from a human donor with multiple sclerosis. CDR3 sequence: CASSLGLAGARYF. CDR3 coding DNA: TGTGCCAGCAGTTTAGGACTAGCGGGGGCTCGGTACTTC.